This T cell receptor beta chain was found in a study of blood T cells in healthy people across ages. The wider study: Template switching recovered approximately one barcoded beta molecule for every two T cells.

CDR3 length equals 14 residues. Unmatched junction bases numbered 8, after V lost 5 bases and J lost 4 bases. Germline CDR1 and CDR2: SGHRS and YFSETQ. It was with a sample-barcoded 5' primer and a J-beta primer mix that a second PCR of about 7 to 12 cycles was run. TCRdb fed the 5' RACE reads into MiXCR, producing one record per CDR3 protein. The sample consists of about 1.6 million distinct CDR3 sequences, 34% of them appearing once. This sequence originates from a woman under 40 in good health. This chain uses TRBV5-1 with TRBJ2-5; 7 bases line up with TRBD2. Material: blood. CDR3 DNA: TGCGCCAGCAGACCGGCAGGGAGGGCAGAGACCCAGTACTTC. Translation gives CASRPAGRAETQYF.